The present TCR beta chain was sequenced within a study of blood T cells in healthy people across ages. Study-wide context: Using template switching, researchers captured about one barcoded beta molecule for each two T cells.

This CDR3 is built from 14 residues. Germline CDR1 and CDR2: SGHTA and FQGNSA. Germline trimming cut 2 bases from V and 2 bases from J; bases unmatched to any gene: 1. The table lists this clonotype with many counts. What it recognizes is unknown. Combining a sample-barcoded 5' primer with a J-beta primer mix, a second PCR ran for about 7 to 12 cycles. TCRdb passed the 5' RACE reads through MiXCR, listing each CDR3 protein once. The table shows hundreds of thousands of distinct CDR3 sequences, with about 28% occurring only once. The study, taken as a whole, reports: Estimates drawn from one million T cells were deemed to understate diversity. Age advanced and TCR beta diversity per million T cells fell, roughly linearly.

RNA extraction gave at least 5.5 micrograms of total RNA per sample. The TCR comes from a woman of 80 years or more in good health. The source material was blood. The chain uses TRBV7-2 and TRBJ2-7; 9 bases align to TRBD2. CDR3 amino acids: CASSLPSGAYEQYF. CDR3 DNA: TGTGCCAGCAGCTTACCTAGCGGGGCCTACGAGCAGTACTTC.